The 5 T cell receptor beta chains in this list originate from one sample, sequenced in a study of shared clonotypes between healthy human individuals. The method was immunoSEQ multiplex PCR; TCRdb's version includes in-frame clones alone and lacks a portion of them. The repertoire includes 400,000 to 600,000 clones, roughly 79% of them detected once, and about an eighth sits in the top ten. The source material was PBMCs. Receptors were obtained from a middle-aged woman in good health. Some clones in this sample may be carry-over from other donors' samples.

This sequence joins TRBV19 and TRBJ2-2, with TRBD2 identical over 10 bases. The V gene end was trimmed by 3 bases and the J gene end by 9 bases; junction bases not matched to a gene: 10. The CDR3 spans 16 residues. Germline CDR1 is LNHDA and CDR2 is SQIVND (reference sequence). The CDR3 protein is CASSIPPSGRTWELFF. The CDR3 DNA reads as TGTGCCAGTAGTATTCCCCCTAGCGGGAGAACCTGGGAGCTGTTTTTT.

This clone appeared a single time. The CDR3 DNA reads as TGCGCCAGCAGCTACAAAACGGGGCGGGAGGGAGCCTACGAGCAGTACTTC. Translating gives CASSYKTGREGAYEQYF. The chain recombines TRBV5-1 with TRBJ2-7, with 9 bases aligning to TRBD2. Unmatched junction bases numbered 12, after V lost 3 bases and J lost 2 bases. There are 17 residues in the CDR3. The germline CDR1 and CDR2 sequences are SGHRS and YFSETQ.

CDR3 in amino acids: CASSYAGLRSYNEQFF. The CDR3 region has the DNA TGTGCCAGCAGTTACGCGGGACTAAGGTCCTACAATGAGCAGTTCTTC. V and J are TRBV5-6 and TRBJ2-1; TRBD2 matches 7 bases. CDR3 length equals 16 residues. CDR1 and CDR2 (germline): SGHDT, YYEEEE. Trimming removed 5 bases from V and 1 base from J; junction bases left unmatched: 9.

This chain uses TRBV28 with TRBJ1-5, with D possibly being TRBD1 (5 bases). The V end was cut by 3 bases, the J end by 7 bases, with 13 bases between. This CDR3 is 14 amino acids long. Germline CDR1 MDHEN, CDR2 SYDVKM. The CDR3 spells CASSLGGAVQPQHF. In DNA, the CDR3 is TGTGCCAGCAGTTTGGGTGGGGCGGTCCAGCCCCAGCATTTT.

V and J are TRBV5-1 and TRBJ2-3; TRBD2 matches 8 bases. This CDR3 spans 14 amino acids. Germline V gives CDR1 SGHRS, CDR2 YFSETQ. V dropped 4 bases and J dropped 2; count of bases not matched to a gene: 3. Here the CDR3 DNA reads TGCGCCAGCAGCCCGGGAGGGCCCACAGATACGCAGTATTTT. It is translated as CASSPGGPTDTQYF.